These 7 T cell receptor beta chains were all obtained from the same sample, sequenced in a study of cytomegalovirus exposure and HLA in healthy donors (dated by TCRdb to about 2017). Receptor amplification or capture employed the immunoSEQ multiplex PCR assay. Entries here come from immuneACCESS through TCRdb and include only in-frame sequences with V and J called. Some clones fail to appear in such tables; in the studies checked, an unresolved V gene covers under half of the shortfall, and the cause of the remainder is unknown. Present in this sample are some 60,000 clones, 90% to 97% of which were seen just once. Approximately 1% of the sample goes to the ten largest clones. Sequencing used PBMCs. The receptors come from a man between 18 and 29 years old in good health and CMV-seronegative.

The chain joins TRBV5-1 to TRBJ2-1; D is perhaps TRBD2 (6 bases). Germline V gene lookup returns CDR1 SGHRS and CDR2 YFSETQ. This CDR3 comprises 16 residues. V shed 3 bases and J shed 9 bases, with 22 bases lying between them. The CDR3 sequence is CASSSSSGGVVTEQFF. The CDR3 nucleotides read TGCGCCAGCAGCTCCTCCTCCGGGGGAGTAGTGACTGAGCAGTTCTTC.

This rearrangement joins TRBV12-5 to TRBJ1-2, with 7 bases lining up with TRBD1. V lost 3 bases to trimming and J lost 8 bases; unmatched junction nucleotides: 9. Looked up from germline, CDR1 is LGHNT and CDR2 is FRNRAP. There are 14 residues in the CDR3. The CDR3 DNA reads TGTGCTAGTGGTTTTGCAGGGGGAGGTGACGGCTACACCTTC. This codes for CASGFAGGGDGYTF.

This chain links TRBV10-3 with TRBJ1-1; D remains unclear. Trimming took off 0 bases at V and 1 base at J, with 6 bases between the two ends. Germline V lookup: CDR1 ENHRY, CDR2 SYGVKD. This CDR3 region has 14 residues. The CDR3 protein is CAISESGRNTEAFF. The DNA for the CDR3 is TGTGCCATCAGTGAGTCAGGGAGGAACACTGAAGCTTTCTTT.

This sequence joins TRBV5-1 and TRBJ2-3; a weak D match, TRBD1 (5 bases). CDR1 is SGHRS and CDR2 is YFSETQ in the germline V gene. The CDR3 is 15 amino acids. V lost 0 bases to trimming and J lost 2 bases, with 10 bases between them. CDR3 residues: CASSLEWGSTDTQYF. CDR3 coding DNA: TGCGCCAGCAGCTTGGAGTGGGGCTCCACAGATACGCAGTATTTT. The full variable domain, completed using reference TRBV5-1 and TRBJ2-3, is KAGVTQTPRYLIKTRGQQVTLSCSPISGHRSVSWYQQTPGQGLQFLFEYFSETQRNKGNFPGRFSGRQFSNSRSEMNVSTLELGDSALYLCASSLEWGSTDTQYFGPGTRLTVL.

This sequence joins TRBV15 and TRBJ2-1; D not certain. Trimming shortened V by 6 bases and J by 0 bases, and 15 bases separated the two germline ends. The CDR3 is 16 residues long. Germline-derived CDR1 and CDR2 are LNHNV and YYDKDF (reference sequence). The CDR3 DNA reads TGTGCCACCAGTTTACTGAAAAGGAGCTCCTACAATGAGCAGTTCTTC. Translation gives CATSLLKRSSYNEQFF.

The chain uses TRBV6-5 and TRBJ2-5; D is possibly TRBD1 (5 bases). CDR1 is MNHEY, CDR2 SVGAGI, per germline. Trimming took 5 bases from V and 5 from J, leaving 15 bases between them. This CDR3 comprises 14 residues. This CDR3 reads CASSNTQALETQYF. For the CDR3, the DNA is TGTGCCAGCAGTAACACACAGGCGCTGGAGACCCAGTACTTC.

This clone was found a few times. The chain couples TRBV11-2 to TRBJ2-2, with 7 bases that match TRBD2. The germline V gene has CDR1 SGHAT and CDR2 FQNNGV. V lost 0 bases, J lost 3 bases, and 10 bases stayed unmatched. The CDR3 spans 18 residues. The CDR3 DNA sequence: TGTGCCAGCAGCTTAGATAGCGGGTGGCGGGTGCACACCGGGGAGCTGTTTTTT. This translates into CASSLDSGWRVHTGELFF.